Included here is one TCR beta chain sequence, with context. The antigen it binds to is not known. No qualities accompany the bases; no much larger clone lies one base away. The time point tag for this specimen amounts to: persistent/refractory GD, antithyroid drugs over 5 years with positive TRAb. RNA was extracted from PBMCs in TRIzol for both TCR sequencing and RNA sequencing. The diagnosis of Graves' disease was made according to American Thyroid Association guidelines. Patients were recruited from an endocrinology department in Xi'an, China. Each patient gave around 9.2 milliliters of peripheral blood, collected in an EDTA anticoagulant tube. Ficoll Paque Plus density gradient separation was used to isolate PBMCs, and no additional T cell sorting was done. RNA quality was checked with an Agilent 2100 Bioanalyzer and agarose gel, and concentration with a NanoDrop 2000. The source of the sample is a study of regulatory T cells in long-lasting Graves disease (dated by TCRdb to the early 2020s). Turning to the overall study: To count as having persistent Graves' disease, a patient had to have received antithyroid drug treatment for over 5 years with TSH receptor autoantibodies remaining persistently positive. Antithyroid drugs had been taken for about 9.7 years on average by persistent Graves' disease patients in the clinical cohort. A total of 33 samples underwent TCR sequencing, from roughly 13 patients with persistent Graves' disease and 20 or so patients with newly diagnosed Graves' disease. Patients with persistent Graves' disease were compared with patients with newly diagnosed Graves' disease using TCR sequencing and RNA sequencing of peripheral blood. The study was registered as a clinical trial and conducted in China. What the work shows at the level of the full study, not this receptor alone: The study examined only peripheral blood because the primary lesion, thyroid tissue, could not be accessed. Preferential use of TRBV28, TRBJ1-2 and TRBJ2-5 was observed in persistent disease, whereas TRBV20-1 and TRBJ2-1 were favored in newly diagnosed disease. More public clonotypes were shared among persistent patients (under 3,000) than among newly diagnosed patients (roughly 1,000). Lower TCR Shannon entropy and fewer highly expanded clones were observed in persistent Graves' disease patients than in newly diagnosed patients, which suggested clonal expansion. The authors noted that the small sample size was a limitation that may lower accuracy. Only the TCR beta chain was sequenced and analyzed.

The receptor library was made with multiplex PCR. These reads were obtained on an Illumina HiSeq 4000. To build TCR beta libraries, CDR3 regions were amplified by Arm-PCR using iRepertoire HTBI primers. Gel purification was performed on PCR products prior to sequencing. Turning to the authors' computational methods: Gene usage analysis of CDR3 amino acid clonotypes relied on the 62 TRBV and around 13 TRBJ segments identified across samples. COPE and FqMerger were used to merge filtered high-quality paired reads into contigs. BLAST was used to align contigs to IMGT TRBV, TRBD and TRBJ reference genes, and CDR3 was defined according to IMGT. Clonotypes above 0.1% frequency were classified as highly expanded clones. Shannon entropy served as the measure of repertoire diversity, while the Gini coefficient captured V-J evenness. Clonotypes shared by more than one individual were considered public. TCRdb trimmed the raw reads at Q25, called clones with MiXCR and kept productive beta chains. Each CDR3 protein gets just one entry, which takes the most common genes and DNA from the rows behind it. TCRdb's processing, not the study's, gives the V and J calls here. The sample has 400,000 to 450,000 distinct CDR3 sequences on record, roughly a quarter of them singletons. About 26% of the sample is held by the ten biggest clonotypes.

The CDR3 spans 18 residues, from the cysteine through the phenylalanine. The only DNA kept is the CDR3, 54 bases in frame from the first base. For CDR1 and CDR2, the germline V gene lists SGHRS and YFSETQ. After removal of 4 bases from V and 5 bases from J, the junction retains 13 bases not matched to a gene. The sample was peripheral blood mononuclear cells (PBMCs), taken when the disease was refractory, from a patient treated with antithyroid drugs. This sequence originates from a female donor with Graves disease. The chain is encoded by TRBV5-1 joined to TRBJ1-6; 9 junctional bases match TRBD1. For the CDR3, the sequence is CASSIYAGQGPNNSPLHF. In nucleotides, the sequence is TGCGCCAGCAGCATATATGCGGGACAGGGTCCGAATAATTCACCCCTCCACTTT.